Listed below are T cell receptor beta chains from one sample, sequenced in a study of shared clonotypes between healthy human individuals. Sequencing used immunoSEQ multiplex PCR; TCRdb keeps in-frame clones, though not all of them. The sample lists fewer than 130,000 clones, about 70% occurring once. Sequencing used memory CD8+ T cells sorted from blood. The source is a woman in her twenties or thirties in good health. Each CDR3 is given with its conserved first and last residue. A D gene is named only where the DNA matches it firmly. Size is omitted from some rows. Given values are once, few, many or a class for expanded clones.

>TRBD2|NA|TRBJ2-7|TRBV5-6|18
CASSDGLAGLKVGGEQYF
TGTGCCAGCAGCGACGGACTAGCGGGACTTAAAGTCGGAGGCGAGCAGTACTTC
>TRBD2|NA|TRBJ2-3|TRBV2|20
CASGGRARTSGRPGIDTQYF
TGTGCCAGCGGGGGACGAGCGAGGACTAGCGGGAGGCCCGGGATAGATACGCAGTATTTT
>NA|NA|TRBJ1-1|TRBV28|14
CASSTHRLSLLAFF
TGTGCCAGCAGTACCCACAGGCTCAGTTTGCTAGCTTTCTTT
>TRBD1|NA|TRBJ2-7|TRBV4-1|16
CASSQEKAGGSYEQYF
TGCGCCAGCAGCCAAGAGAAGGCAGGGGGATCCTACGAGCAGTACTTC
>NA|NA|TRBJ2-1|TRBV6-6|15
CASSYSSSSYNEQFF
TGTGCCAGCAGTTACTCATCTAGCTCCTACAATGAGCAGTTCTTC
>NA|few|TRBJ2-1|TRBV5-4|14
CASSLGGIYNEQFF
TGTGCCAGCAGCTTGGGGGGGATCTACAATGAGCAGTTCTTC
>TRBD2|many|TRBJ2-7|TRBV9|15
CASSETGTSDYEQYF
TGTGCCAGCAGCGAAACCGGGACTAGCGATTACGAGCAGTACTTC
>TRBD1|NA|TRBJ2-7|TRBV19|14
CASSIWDRGYEQYF
TGTGCCAGTAGTATTTGGGACAGGGGCTACGAGCAGTACTTC
>TRBD2|NA|TRBJ2-7|TRBV11-1|15
CASSSTAGGPPEQYF
TGTGCCAGCAGCTCGACAGCGGGAGGGCCACCCGAGCAGTACTTC
>NA|NA|TRBJ2-2|TRBV29-1|13
CSVRDGNTGELFF
TGCAGCGTCCGGGACGGGAACACCGGGGAGCTGTTTTTT
>NA|NA|TRBJ2-4|TRBV11-1|12
CASSRDINIQYF
TGTGCCAGCAGCCGGGACATCAACATTCAGTACTTC
>NA|NA|TRBJ2-3|TRBV5-1|14
CASSRKEFTDTQYF
TGCGCCAGCAGCAGAAAAGAATTCACAGATACGCAGTATTTT